This T cell receptor (beta chain) was retrieved from a study of cytomegalovirus exposure and HLA in healthy donors. The germline CDR1 and CDR2 sequences are KGHSH and LQKENI. The CDR3 totals 18 residues. With 3 bases clipped from V and 2 bases from J, the junction kept 10 bases outside the gene matches. Worth noting for this clone: The antigen is undetermined.

60 Vbeta and 13 Jbeta primers were used in PCR. Profiled with immunoSEQ multiplex PCR; TCRdb holds only in-frame clones, not every one. The sample lists roughly 100,000 clones, around 76% occurring once. General study points: Reported results showed that the classifier diagnosed cytomegalovirus status with high specificity and sensitivity. V- and J-gene trimming of TCR beta was linked (in a later analysis) to a missense DCLRE1C variant. Another analysis was done later, and it associated 17,000 or so TCR beta sequences with HLA alleles at 0.05 false discovery rate.

Sequencing used PBMCs. This receptor was obtained from a man aged 35 to 55 in good health and CMV-seropositive. The gene calls are TRBV18 and TRBJ2-3; 11 positions agree with TRBD2. The CDR3 nucleotides read TGTGCCAGCTCACCCGCCCCGACTAGCGGGGCACTCACAGATACGCAGTATTTT. Its protein product is CASSPAPTSGALTDTQYF.